These 27 T cell receptor beta chains share one sample of origin, sequenced in a study of T cell responses to AZD1222 COVID-19 vaccine. Profiling relied on immunoSEQ multiplex PCR, and the TCRdb table lists in-frame clones only, not all of them. This sample carries 100,000 to 150,000 clones, about nine tenths of them seen once, and the ten largest clones take about 7%. Specimen: peripheral blood, collected on day 0 of AZD1222 vaccination. These receptors were obtained from an adult in good health.

V gene TRBV2 combines with J gene TRBJ2-7; D gene ambiguous. CDR1 and CDR2 from the germline V gene are SNHLY and FYNNEI. Trimming removed 2 bases at V and 4 bases at J, with 6 bases between. The CDR3 has 12 amino acids. The CDR3 spells CASSERPYEQYF. The CDR3 DNA reads TGTGCCAGCAGTGAACGGCCATACGAGCAGTACTTC.

This chain uses TRBV5-1 with TRBJ2-3, with 14 bases aligning to TRBD2. This CDR3 comprises 19 residues. CDR1 is SGHRS, CDR2 YFSETQ, per germline. V lost 3 bases, J lost 2 bases, and 11 bases stayed unmatched. DNA for the CDR3: TGCGCCAGCAGCTCAGGACTAGCGGGAGGTCTTCTACCCACAGATACGCAGTATTTT. It is translated as CASSSGLAGGLLPTDTQYF.

The chain has TRBV27 and TRBJ2-3; D not certain. Trimming shortened V by 5 bases and J by 0 bases, and 12 bases separated the two germline ends. The germline CDR1 and CDR2 sequences are MNHEY and SMNVEV (reference sequence). CDR3 length: 15 amino acids. CDR3 in amino acids: CASSRKTQSTDTQYF. The CDR3 DNA sequence: TGTGCCAGCAGTCGCAAGACACAAAGCACAGATACGCAGTATTTT.

The chain employs TRBV19 and TRBJ2-1; 10 bases map to TRBD2. J lost 8 bases, V lost 5 bases, and 9 bases had no gene match. The germline V gene encodes CDR1 LNHDA and CDR2 SQIVND (reference sequence). The CDR3 contains 15 residues. CDR3: CASSPTSGTAYEQFF. CDR3 nucleotides: TGTGCCAGTAGTCCCACTAGCGGGACGGCGTATGAGCAGTTCTTC.

The chain employs TRBV7-9 and TRBJ1-1; D unresolved. Germline-derived CDR1 and CDR2 are SEHNR and FQNEAQ (reference sequence). Trimming took 0 bases from V and 4 from J, leaving 9 bases between them. This CDR3 contains 14 residues. CDR3 DNA: TGTGCCAGCAGCTTAGCCGGGTTTAGCACTGAAGCTTTCTTT. Protein sequence: CASSLAGFSTEAFF. The full variable domain, rest sourced from reference TRBV7-9 and TRBJ1-1, is DTGVSQNPRHKITKRGQNVTFRCDPISEHNRLYWYRQTLGQGPEFLTYFQNEAQLEKSRLLSDRFSAERPKGSFSTLEIQRTEQGDSAMYLCASSLAGFSTEAFFGQGTRLTVV.

The chain links TRBV15 to TRBJ1-2; TRBD1 matches at 7 bases. The CDR3 has 12 amino acids. Germline V gives CDR1 LNHNV, CDR2 YYDKDF (reference sequence). V shed 8 bases and J 3 bases; nucleotides not matched to a gene: 3. The chain's CDR3 is CATQGGHYGYTF. The CDR3 DNA is TGTGCCACCCAAGGGGGCCACTATGGCTACACCTTC. The full variable domain, with the rest looked up from reference TRBV15 and TRBJ1-2, is DAMVIQNPRYQVTQFGKPVTLSCSQTLNHNVMYWYQQKSSQAPKLLFHYYDKDFNNEADTPDNFQSRRPNTSFCFLDIRSPGLGDTAMYLCATQGGHYGYTFGSGTRLTVV.

This chain joins TRBV4-2 and TRBJ1-6; D is uncertain. Trimming removed 1 base at V and 5 bases at J, with 12 bases between. The CDR3 spans 16 residues. CDR1 is LGHNA and CDR2 is YNFKEQ in the germline V gene. CDR3 residues: CASSQGLEVDNSPLHF. DNA of the CDR3: TGTGCCAGCAGCCAAGGGCTTGAAGTAGATAATTCACCCCTCCACTTT.

The chain links TRBV28 to TRBJ1-2, with D tentatively TRBD1 (5 bases). Deletions cut 2 bases from V and 4 bases from J, with 11 bases between. Germline V CDR1 and CDR2: MDHEN, SYDVKM. The CDR3 runs to 14 residues. In nucleotides, the CDR3 is TGTGCCAGCAGTTTAGCACGGGGGGGCTATGGCTACACCTTC. Protein: CASSLARGGYGYTF.

V is TRBV6-5 and J is TRBJ2-3, with D unclear. The V and J ends lost 0 bases and 2 bases respectively, with 9 bases between them. The CDR3 length is 15 residues. CDR1 is MNHEY and CDR2 is SVGAGI in the germline V gene. The CDR3 here is CASSYSGKDTDTQYF. The CDR3 nucleotides read TGTGCCAGCAGTTACTCTGGGAAAGACACAGATACGCAGTATTTT.

This clone has just one count. The V call is TRBV14, the J call TRBJ2-3, with D possibly being TRBD2 (7 bases). The germline gives CDR1 SGHDN, CDR2 FVKESK. This CDR3 is built from 15 residues. Between the trimmed V and J ends, which lost 2 bases and 4 bases, there was a span of 13 bases. CDR3 amino acids: CASSQSGGGPDTQYF. CDR3 in DNA: TGTGCCAGCAGCCAAAGTGGCGGGGGCCCAGATACGCAGTATTTT.

The V gene is TRBV7-2, the J gene TRBJ2-3; D uncertain. The V gene lost 2 bases and the J gene lost 4 bases, with 25 bases spanning the gap. Germline V gives CDR1 SGHTA, CDR2 FQGNSA. This CDR3 has 19 amino acids. The chain's CDR3 is CASSLRWPVEPRLADTQYF. The CDR3 DNA sequence: TGTGCCAGCAGCTTAAGGTGGCCCGTGGAGCCCCGGCTCGCAGATACGCAGTATTTT.

The V and J genes are TRBV20-1 and TRBJ2-7, with D uncertain. The CDR3 has 11 amino acids. Germline loops: CDR1 DFQATT, CDR2 SNEGSKA (reference sequence). Between the trimmed V and J ends, which lost 5 bases and 6 bases, there was a span of 11 bases. CDR3 sequence reads: CSASAPLEQYF. The CDR3 nucleotides read TGCAGTGCTTCCGCCCCCCTCGAGCAGTACTTC.

This sequence joins TRBV19 and TRBJ2-6; D is undetermined. Germline CDR1 is LNHDA and CDR2 is SQIVND (reference sequence). The ends were cut back, 6 bases at V and 0 bases at J, with 9 bases in the middle. CDR3 length equals 15 residues. The CDR3 here is CASRSLRSGANVLTF. The CDR3 DNA reads as TGTGCCAGTAGATCCCTCCGCTCTGGGGCCAACGTCCTGACTTTC.

The rearrangement links TRBV4-3 to TRBJ1-2; TRBD1 might be the D (6 bases). Trimming took 2 bases from V and 5 from J, leaving 12 bases between them. The CDR3 sequence is 14 residues long. In germline, CDR1 is LGHNA, CDR2 YSLEER. CDR3 protein: CASSQRGGEYGYTF. CDR3 sequence (DNA): TGCGCCAGCAGCCAACGGGGGGGCGAGTATGGCTACACCTTC.

This chain connects TRBV3-1 (or the pseudogene TRBV3-2) to TRBJ2-3, with TRBD2 matching 9 bases. The J segment lost 1 base and the V segment lost 9 bases, leaving 2 bases of the junction unmatched. Germline CDR1 is LGHDT and CDR2 is YNNKEL (reference sequence). The CDR3 has 13 amino acids. CDR3 amino acids: CASKREGTDTQYF. CDR3 nucleotides: TGTGCCAGTAAGCGGGAGGGCACAGATACGCAGTATTTT.

CDR3 region: CASSTGAGGREGELFF. The DNA of the CDR3 is TGTGCCAGTAGTACCGGAGCAGGGGGCCGCGAAGGGGAGCTGTTTTTT. The chain links TRBV19 to TRBJ2-2, with 8 bases identical to TRBD1. Germline loops: CDR1 LNHDA, CDR2 SQIVND (reference sequence). This CDR3 has 16 residues. Trimming took 4 bases from V and 8 from J; bases not matched to a gene: 12.

This chain joins TRBV5-1 and TRBJ1-1; 9 positions agree with TRBD1. V trimming: 4 bases; J trimming: 1 base; junction bases outside the gene matches: 2. This CDR3 is 14 amino acids long. Per germline, CDR1 SGHRS and CDR2 YFSETQ. The CDR3 protein is CASSMTGGNTEAFF. The CDR3 DNA reads TGCGCCAGCAGCATGACAGGGGGGAACACTGAAGCTTTCTTT. Looking up the rest from reference TRBV5-1 and TRBJ1-1 gives the full variable domain: KAGVTQTPRYLIKTRGQQVTLSCSPISGHRSVSWYQQTPGQGLQFLFEYFSETQRNKGNFPGRFSGRQFSNSRSEMNVSTLELGDSALYLCASSMTGGNTEAFFGQGTRLTVV.

V is TRBV5-1 and J is TRBJ1-2; possibly TRBD1 for D (5 bases). Trimming removed 4 bases from V and 8 bases from J, with 18 bases in between. CDR3 size: 14 residues. Germline values: CDR1 SGHRS, CDR2 YFSETQ. CDR3 protein: CASSPGRNPRGYTF. CDR3 coding DNA: TGCGCCAGCAGCCCGGGACGAAACCCTAGGGGCTACACCTTC.

The chain recombines TRBV12-3 or TRBV12-4 with TRBJ2-7; 7 bases are shared with TRBD1. Trimming cost V 5 bases and J 3 bases; bases outside gene matches: 4. This CDR3 region has 13 residues. The CDR3 DNA is TGTGCCAGCAGTAAGGGACAGAACTACGAGCAGTACTTC. This sequence encodes CASSKGQNYEQYF.

The chain combines TRBV5-1 with TRBJ1-2; TRBD1 matches 9 bases. From germline, CDR1 is SGHRS and CDR2 YFSETQ. J gave up 3 bases and V 4 bases, and 13 bases lay outside the gene matches. The CDR3 length is 17 residues. CDR3 region: CASSVEPRTGVYYGYTF. CDR3 coding DNA: TGCGCCAGCAGCGTCGAGCCACGGACAGGGGTTTACTATGGCTACACCTTC.

V and J are TRBV6-2 or TRBV6-3 and TRBJ2-7; D might be TRBD1 (6 bases). V lost 2 bases, J lost 2 bases, and 10 bases lay in between. This CDR3 is 14 amino acids long. Germline values: CDR1 MNHEY, CDR2 SVGEGT. CDR3 nucleotide sequence: TGTGCCAGCAGTTACCCGCAGGGGCCCTACGAGCAGTACTTC. Its protein product is CASSYPQGPYEQYF.

Only a few counts were recorded for this clone. V usage is TRBV3-1 (or the pseudogene TRBV3-2) and J usage is TRBJ1-1, with D perhaps TRBD1 (6 bases). The CDR3 consists of 12 residues. Per germline, CDR1 LGHDT and CDR2 YNNKEL (reference sequence). V was cut by 6 bases and J by 8 bases, with 13 bases left in between. CDR3 amino acids: CASSNLDREAFF. The CDR3 region has the DNA TGTGCCAGCAGTAATCTTGACAGGGAAGCTTTCTTT.

For the CDR3, the DNA is TGTGCCAGCAGCCACGGGTCATATCGATCGGGGCAAAATAATTCACCCCTCCACTTT. This gives the protein CASSHGSYRSGQNNSPLHF. The chain links TRBV3-1 (or the pseudogene TRBV3-2) to TRBJ1-6; maybe TRBD1 (5 bases). Germline values: CDR1 LGHDT, CDR2 YNNKEL (reference sequence). The germline V and J ends were trimmed by 3 bases and 5 bases, with 23 bases remaining between them. The CDR3 consists of 19 residues.

This chain's CDR3 is CASSLKTGGYTF. CDR3 in DNA: TGTGCCAGCAGCCTAAAGACAGGGGGCTACACCTTC. This sequence joins TRBV3-1 (or the pseudogene TRBV3-2) and TRBJ1-2; the match to TRBD1 covers 7 bases. The CDR3 is 12 amino acids. V trimming: 4 bases; J trimming: 8 bases; junction bases outside the gene matches: 4. Germline CDR1 is LGHDT and CDR2 is YNNKEL (reference sequence).

The chain recombines TRBV19 with TRBJ1-5, with 10 positions matching TRBD1. V lost 5 bases and J lost 3; bases outside the gene matches: 7. Germline V gene data show CDR1 as LNHDA and CDR2 as SQIVND (reference sequence). The CDR3 extends over 16 amino acids. The CDR3 loop reads CASSSWDRGDNQPQHF. The CDR3 bases are TGTGCCAGTAGTTCCTGGGACAGGGGAGACAATCAGCCCCAGCATTTT.

The genes are TRBV19 and TRBJ1-6; D is possibly TRBD1 (6 bases). V lost 8 bases to trimming and J lost 7 bases, with 12 bases between them. The CDR3 has 13 residues. The germline V gene has CDR1 LNHDA and CDR2 SQIVND (reference sequence). As DNA, the CDR3 is TGTGCCAGTCGGGAGGGGGAGAATTCACCCCTCCACTTT. It codes for CASREGENSPLHF.

The CDR3 is CATSRDEGHFTGNTIYF. The CDR3 DNA is TGTGCCACCAGCAGAGATGAAGGGCACTTTACTGGAAACACCATATATTTT. This chain joins TRBV15 and TRBJ1-3; D not certain. The CDR3 contains 17 residues. Germline values: CDR1 LNHNV, CDR2 YYDKDF (reference sequence). Trimming took off 0 bases at V and 2 bases at J, with 14 bases between the two ends.